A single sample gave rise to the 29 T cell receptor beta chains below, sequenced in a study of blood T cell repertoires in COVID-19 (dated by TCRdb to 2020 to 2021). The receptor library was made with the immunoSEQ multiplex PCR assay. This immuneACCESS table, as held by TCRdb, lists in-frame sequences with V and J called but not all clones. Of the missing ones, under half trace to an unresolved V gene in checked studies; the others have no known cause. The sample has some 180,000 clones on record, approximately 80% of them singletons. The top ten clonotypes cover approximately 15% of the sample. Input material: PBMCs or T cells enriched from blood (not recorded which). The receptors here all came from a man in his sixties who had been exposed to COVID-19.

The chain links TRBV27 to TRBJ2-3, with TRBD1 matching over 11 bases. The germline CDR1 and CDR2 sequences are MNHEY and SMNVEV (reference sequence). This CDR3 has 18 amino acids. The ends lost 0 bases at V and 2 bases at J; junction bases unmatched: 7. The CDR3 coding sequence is TGTGCCAGCAGTTTATCATCAGGGACAGGGGGGCCCACAGATACGCAGTATTTT. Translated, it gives CASSLSSGTGGPTDTQYF.

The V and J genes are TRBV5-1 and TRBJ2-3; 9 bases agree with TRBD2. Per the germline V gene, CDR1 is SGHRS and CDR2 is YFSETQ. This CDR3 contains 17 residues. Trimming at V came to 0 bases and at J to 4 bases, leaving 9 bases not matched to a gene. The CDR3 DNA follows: TGCGCCAGCAGCTTGGCGTTGGCGGGAGGGGGAGCAGATACGCAGTATTTT. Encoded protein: CASSLALAGGGADTQYF.

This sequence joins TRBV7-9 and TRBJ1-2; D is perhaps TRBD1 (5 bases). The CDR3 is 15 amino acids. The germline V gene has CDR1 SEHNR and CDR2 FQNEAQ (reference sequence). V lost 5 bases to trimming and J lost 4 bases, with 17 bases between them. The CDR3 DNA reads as TGTGCCAGCAGCGGGGCGGAAAATCAGGTCTATGGCTACACCTTC. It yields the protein CASSGAENQVYGYTF.

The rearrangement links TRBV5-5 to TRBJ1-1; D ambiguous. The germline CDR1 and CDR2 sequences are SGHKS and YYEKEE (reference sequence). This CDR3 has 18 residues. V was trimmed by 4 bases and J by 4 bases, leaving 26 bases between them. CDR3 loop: CASSPGEGDTRLSTEAFF. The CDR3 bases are TGTGCCAGCAGCCCTGGGGAGGGAGACACCCGATTGAGCACTGAAGCTTTCTTT.

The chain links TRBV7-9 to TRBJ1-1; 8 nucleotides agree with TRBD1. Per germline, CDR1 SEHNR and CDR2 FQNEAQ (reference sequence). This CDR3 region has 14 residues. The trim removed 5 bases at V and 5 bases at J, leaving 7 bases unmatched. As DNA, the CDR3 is TGTGCCAGCAGCCGAGGACAGGGAAGGACTGAAGCTTTCTTT. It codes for CASSRGQGRTEAFF.

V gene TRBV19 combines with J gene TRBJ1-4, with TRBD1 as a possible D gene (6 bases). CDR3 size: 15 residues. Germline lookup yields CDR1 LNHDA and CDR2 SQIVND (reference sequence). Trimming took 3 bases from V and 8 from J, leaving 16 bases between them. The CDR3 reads CASSIRETGREKLFF. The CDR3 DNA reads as TGTGCCAGTAGTATCCGAGAGACAGGAAGGGAAAAACTGTTTTTT.

DNA of the CDR3: TGTGCCAGTAGTATATCCGGACAGGGAGGCGAGCAGTACTTC. Amino acids: CASSISGQGGEQYF. The chain couples TRBV19 to TRBJ2-7; TRBD1 matches at 8 bases. The junction had 6 bases not matched to a gene; V was cut back by 2 bases and J by 6 bases. The CDR3 has 14 amino acids. In germline, CDR1 is LNHDA, CDR2 SQIVND (reference sequence).

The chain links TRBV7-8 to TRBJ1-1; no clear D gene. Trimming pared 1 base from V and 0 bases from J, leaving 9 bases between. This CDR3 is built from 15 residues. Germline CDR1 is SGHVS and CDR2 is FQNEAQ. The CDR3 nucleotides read TGTGCCAGCAGCTTAGATCATTCGGTGAACACTGAAGCTTTCTTT. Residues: CASSLDHSVNTEAFF. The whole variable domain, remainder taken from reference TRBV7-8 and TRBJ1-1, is GAGVSQSPRYKVAKRGQDVALRCDPISGHVSLFWYQQALGQGPEFLTYFQNEAQLDKSGLPSDRFFAERPEGSVSTLKIQRTQQEDSAVYLCASSLDHSVNTEAFFGQGTRLTVV.

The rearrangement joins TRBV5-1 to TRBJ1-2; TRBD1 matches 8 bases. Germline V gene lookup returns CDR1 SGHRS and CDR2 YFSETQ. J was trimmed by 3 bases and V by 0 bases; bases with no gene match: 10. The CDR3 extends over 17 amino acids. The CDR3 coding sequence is TGCGCCAGCAGCTTGGCCGCTATCACAGGGGGAGACTATGGCTACACCTTC. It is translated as CASSLAAITGGDYGYTF.

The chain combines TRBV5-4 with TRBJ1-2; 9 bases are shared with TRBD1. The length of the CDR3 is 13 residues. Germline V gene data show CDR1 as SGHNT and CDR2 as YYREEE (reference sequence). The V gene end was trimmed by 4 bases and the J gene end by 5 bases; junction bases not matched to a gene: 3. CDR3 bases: TGTGCCAGCAGCCCGGACAGGGGTTATGGCTACACCTTC. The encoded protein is CASSPDRGYGYTF. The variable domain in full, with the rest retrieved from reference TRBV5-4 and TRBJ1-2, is ETGVTQSPTHLIKTRGQQVTLRCSSQSGHNTVSWYQQALGQGPQFIFQYYREEENGRGNFPPRFSGLQFPNYSSELNVNALELDDSALYLCASSPDRGYGYTFGSGTRLTVV.

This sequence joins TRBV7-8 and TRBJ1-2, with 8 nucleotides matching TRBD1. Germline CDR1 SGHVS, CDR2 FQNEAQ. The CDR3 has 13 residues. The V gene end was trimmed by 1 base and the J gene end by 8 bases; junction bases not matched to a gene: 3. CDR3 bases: TGTGCCAGCAGCTTAGGGGGACAGGAGGGCTACACCTTC. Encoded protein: CASSLGGQEGYTF.

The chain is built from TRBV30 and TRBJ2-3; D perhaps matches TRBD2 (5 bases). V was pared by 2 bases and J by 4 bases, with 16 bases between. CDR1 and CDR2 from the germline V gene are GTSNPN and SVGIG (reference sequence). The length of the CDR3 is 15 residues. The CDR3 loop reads CAWSSEGRGADTQYF. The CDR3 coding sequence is TGTGCCTGGAGTAGCGAGGGAAGAGGCGCAGATACGCAGTATTTT.

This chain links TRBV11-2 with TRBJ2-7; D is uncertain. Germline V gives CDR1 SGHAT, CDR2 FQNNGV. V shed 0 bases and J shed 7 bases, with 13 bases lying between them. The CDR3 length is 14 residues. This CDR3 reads CASSLDPTRLEQYF. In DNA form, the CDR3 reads TGTGCCAGCAGCTTAGACCCTACTCGCTTGGAGCAGTACTTC.

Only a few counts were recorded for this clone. The CDR3 here is CASSRDLTGELFF. The CDR3, as DNA: TGTGCCAGCAGCCGGGACTTAACCGGGGAGCTGTTTTTT. V usage is TRBV5-4 and J usage is TRBJ2-2; TRBD2 is a possible D gene (6 bases). Trimming cost V 4 bases and J 5 bases, with 9 bases left between them. Germline lookup yields CDR1 SGHNT and CDR2 YYREEE (reference sequence). The CDR3 sequence is 13 residues long.

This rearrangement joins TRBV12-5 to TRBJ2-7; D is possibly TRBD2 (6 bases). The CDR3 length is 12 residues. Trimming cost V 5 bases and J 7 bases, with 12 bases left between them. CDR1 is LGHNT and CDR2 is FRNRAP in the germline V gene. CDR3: CASGDRGWEQYF. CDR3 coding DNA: TGTGCTAGTGGTGATCGGGGGTGGGAGCAGTACTTC.

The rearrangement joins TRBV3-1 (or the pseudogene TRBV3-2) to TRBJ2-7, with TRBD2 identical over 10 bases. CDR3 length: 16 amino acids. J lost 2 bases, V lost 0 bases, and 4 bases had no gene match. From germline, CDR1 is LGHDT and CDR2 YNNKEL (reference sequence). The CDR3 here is CASSQEALAGAYEQYF. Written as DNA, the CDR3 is TGTGCCAGCAGCCAAGAGGCGCTAGCGGGAGCCTACGAGCAGTACTTC.

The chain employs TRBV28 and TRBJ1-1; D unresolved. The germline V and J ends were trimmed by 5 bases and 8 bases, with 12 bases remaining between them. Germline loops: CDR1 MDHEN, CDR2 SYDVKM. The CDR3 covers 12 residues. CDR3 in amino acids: CASSPQEEEAFF. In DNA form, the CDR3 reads TGTGCCAGCAGTCCCCAGGAGGAGGAAGCTTTCTTT.

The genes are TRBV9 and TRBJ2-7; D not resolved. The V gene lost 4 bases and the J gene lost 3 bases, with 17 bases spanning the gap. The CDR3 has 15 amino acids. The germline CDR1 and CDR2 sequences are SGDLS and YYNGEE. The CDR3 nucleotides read TGTGCCAGCAGCCCATCCCCGGAGTTGGTCTACGAGCAGTACTTC. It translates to CASSPSPELVYEQYF.

Here the CDR3 DNA reads TGTGCTAGTGGTTTGGCTCCCAACTATGGCTACACCTTC. Its translation: CASGLAPNYGYTF. The gene calls are TRBV12-5 and TRBJ1-2; D unresolved. With 1 base removed from V and 2 bases from J, the gap between germline ends came to 5 bases. The CDR3 spans 13 residues. Germline V CDR1 and CDR2: LGHNT, FRNRAP. Full variable domain (missing parts from reference TRBV12-5 and TRBJ1-2): DARVTQTPRHKVTEMGQEVTMRCQPILGHNTVFWYRQTMMQGLELLAYFRNRAPLDDSGMPKDRFSAEMPDATLATLKIQPSEPRDSAVYFCASGLAPNYGYTFGSGTRLTVV.

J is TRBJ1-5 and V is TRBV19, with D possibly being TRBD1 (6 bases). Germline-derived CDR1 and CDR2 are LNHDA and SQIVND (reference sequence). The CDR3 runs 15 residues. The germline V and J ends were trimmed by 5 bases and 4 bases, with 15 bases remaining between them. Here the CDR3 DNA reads TGTGCCAGTAGTTTCGGGAACAGGGTTAATCAGCCCCAGCATTTT. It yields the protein CASSFGNRVNQPQHF.

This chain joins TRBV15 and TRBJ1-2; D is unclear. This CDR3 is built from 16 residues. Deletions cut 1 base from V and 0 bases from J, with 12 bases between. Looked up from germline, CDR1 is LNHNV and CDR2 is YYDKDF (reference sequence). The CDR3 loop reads CATSRGSRSPNYGYTF. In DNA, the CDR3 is TGTGCCACCAGCAGAGGATCAAGGAGCCCTAACTATGGCTACACCTTC.

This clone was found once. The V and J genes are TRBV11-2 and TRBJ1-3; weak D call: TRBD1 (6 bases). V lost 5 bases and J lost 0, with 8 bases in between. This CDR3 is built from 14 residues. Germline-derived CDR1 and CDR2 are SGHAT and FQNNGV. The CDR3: CASSEDSSGNTIYF. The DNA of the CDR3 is TGTGCCAGCAGCGAGGACAGCTCTGGAAACACCATATATTTT.

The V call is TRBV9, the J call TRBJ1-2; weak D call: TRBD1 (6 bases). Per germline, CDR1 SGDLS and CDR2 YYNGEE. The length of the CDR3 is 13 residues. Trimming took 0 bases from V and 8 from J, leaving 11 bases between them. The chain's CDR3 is CASSVDRAGGYTF. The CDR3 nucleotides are TGTGCCAGCAGCGTAGACAGGGCTGGAGGCTACACCTTC.

The CDR3 bases are TGTGCCAGCGAGACGGGACAGGGGTTCCACAATGAGCAGTTCTTC. It is translated as CASETGQGFHNEQFF. The V call is TRBV27, the J call TRBJ2-1; TRBD1 matches at 10 bases. V was pared by 8 bases and J by 5 bases, with 9 bases of the junction left unmatched. The CDR3 runs to 15 residues. Per the germline V gene, CDR1 is MNHEY and CDR2 is SMNVEV (reference sequence).

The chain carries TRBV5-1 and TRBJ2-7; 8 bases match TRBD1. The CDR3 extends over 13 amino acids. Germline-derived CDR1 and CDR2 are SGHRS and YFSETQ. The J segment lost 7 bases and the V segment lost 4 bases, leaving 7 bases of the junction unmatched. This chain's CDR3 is CASSRTGNGEQYF. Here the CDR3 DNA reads TGCGCCAGCAGCCGGACAGGGAATGGGGAGCAGTACTTC.

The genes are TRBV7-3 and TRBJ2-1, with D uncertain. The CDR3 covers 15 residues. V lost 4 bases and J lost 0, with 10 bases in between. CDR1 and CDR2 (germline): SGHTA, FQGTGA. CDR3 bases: TGTGCCAGCAGCTCCCCCCTAGGCTCCTACAATGAGCAGTTCTTC. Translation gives CASSSPLGSYNEQFF.

CDR3 DNA: TGTGCCAGCAGCCAAAAGGCGGGAGGGGTGTTCTACAATGAGCAGTTCTTC. Translating gives CASSQKAGGVFYNEQFF. V usage is TRBV3-1 (or the pseudogene TRBV3-2) and J usage is TRBJ2-1, with 9 bases identical to TRBD2. Germline CDR1 and CDR2: LGHDT and YNNKEL (reference sequence). Unmatched junction bases numbered 8, after V lost 2 bases and J lost 3 bases. The CDR3 spans 17 residues.

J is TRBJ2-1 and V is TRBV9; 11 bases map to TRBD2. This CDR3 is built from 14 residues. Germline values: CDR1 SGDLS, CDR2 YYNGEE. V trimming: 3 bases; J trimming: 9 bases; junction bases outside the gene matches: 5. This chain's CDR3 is CASSALAGAAEQFF. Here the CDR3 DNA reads TGTGCCAGCAGCGCACTAGCGGGAGCGGCTGAGCAGTTCTTC.

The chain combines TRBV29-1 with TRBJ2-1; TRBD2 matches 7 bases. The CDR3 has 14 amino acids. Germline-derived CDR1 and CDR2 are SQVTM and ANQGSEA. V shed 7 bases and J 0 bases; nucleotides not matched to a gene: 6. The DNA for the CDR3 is TGCAGCGGTCAAGCGGGAAGCTCCTACAATGAGCAGTTCTTC. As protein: CSGQAGSSYNEQFF.